This T cell receptor (beta chain) was retrieved from a study of cytomegalovirus exposure and HLA in healthy donors. Study-level points and caveats: Most TCR sequences showed up rarely, but some public TCRs showed up in many donors.

This PCR relied on a set of 60 Vbeta primers and 13 Jbeta primers. Assay used: immunoSEQ multiplex PCR; TCRdb lists only in-frame clones, some missing. The sample has 150,000 to 200,000 clones; about 84% are singletons. V was shortened by 5 bases and J by 7 bases, with 11 bases between the two germline ends. This CDR3 is 12 amino acids long. CDR1 ENHRY and CDR2 SYGVKD come from the germline V gene. Turning to this clone: Its antigen is unidentified.

Material: PBMCs. This TCR derives from a man aged 18-30 years in good health and CMV-seronegative. This chain uses TRBV10-3 with TRBJ1-1, with a weak D call TRBD1 (6 bases). The CDR3 sequence: CAISPQGIEAFF. DNA of the CDR3: TGTGCCATCAGTCCACAGGGAATTGAAGCTTTCTTT.